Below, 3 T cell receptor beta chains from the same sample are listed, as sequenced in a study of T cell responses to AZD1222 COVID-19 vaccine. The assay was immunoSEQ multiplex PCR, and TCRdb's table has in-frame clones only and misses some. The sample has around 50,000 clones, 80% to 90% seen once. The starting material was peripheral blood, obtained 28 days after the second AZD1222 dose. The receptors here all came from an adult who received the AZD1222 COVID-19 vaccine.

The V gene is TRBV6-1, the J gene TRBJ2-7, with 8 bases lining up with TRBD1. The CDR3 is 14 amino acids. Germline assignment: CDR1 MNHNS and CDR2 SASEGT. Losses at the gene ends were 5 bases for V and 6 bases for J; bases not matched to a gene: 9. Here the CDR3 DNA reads TGTGCCAGCAGTCGCCCGGGACAGGATGCCGAGCAGTACTTC. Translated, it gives CASSRPGQDAEQYF.

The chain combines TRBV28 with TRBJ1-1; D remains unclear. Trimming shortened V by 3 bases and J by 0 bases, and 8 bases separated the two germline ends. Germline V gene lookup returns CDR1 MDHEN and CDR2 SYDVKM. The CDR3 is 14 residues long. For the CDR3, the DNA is TGTGCCAGCAGTTTCCCGCAGATGAACACTGAAGCTTTCTTT. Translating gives CASSFPQMNTEAFF.

The CDR3 sequence: CASSPSRQKQETQYF. Written as DNA, the CDR3 is TGTGCCAGCAGTCCCTCCCGACAGAAACAAGAGACCCAGTACTTC. The chain uses TRBV27 and TRBJ2-5, with D possibly matching TRBD1 (5 bases). CDR1 MNHEY and CDR2 SMNVEV come from the germline V gene (reference sequence). With 5 bases removed from V and 2 bases from J, the gap between germline ends came to 15 bases. CDR3 length: 15 residues.